This T cell receptor beta chain comes out of a study of regulatory T cells in long-lasting Graves disease. Time point defined: newly diagnosed GD, antithyroid drugs for less than 3 months. PBMC RNA was the source of the TCR library. V shed 0 bases and J shed 4 bases, with 4 bases lying between them. Germline V lookup: CDR1 SGHDT, CDR2 YYEEEE. The CDR3 runs to 12 residues. Through Arm-PCR of CDR3 regions and iRepertoire HTBI primers, TCR beta libraries were built. Each CDR3 protein is one row after TCRdb ran MiXCR on the multiplex PCR reads. This sample has about 540,000 distinct CDR3 sequences, with about 13% found just once. General study findings and limits: New patients shared 950 to 1,000 public clonotypes, fewer than the roughly 2,500 shared by persistent patients.

This clonotype was observed a handful of times. Its antigen is not identified. Given a much more abundant clone one base away, this may be a read error. This sample also appeared in a second study, on T cells in Graves' hyperthyroidism and ophthalmopathy. That source notes: Researchers ran a first-round RT-PCR on the TCR CDR3 using the HTBI primer set. Model predictions of ophthalmopathy came a median approximately 6.2 months before onset.

Sequences were derived from peripheral blood mononuclear cells (PBMCs), sampled at new diagnosis, from a patient treated with antithyroid drugs. The receptor was isolated from a man under 40 with Graves disease. V usage is TRBV5-6 and J usage is TRBJ1-2; D not resolved. The CDR3 DNA reads TGTGCCAGCAGCTTGGTCAGCTATGGCTACACCTTC. It encodes CASSLVSYGYTF.